The sample holds a few counts of the clone carrying this TCR beta chain. Its antigen is not known. These data originate in a study of T-cell memory formation after mild COVID-19. Via MiXCR, TCRdb re-called the 5' RACE reads, giving one row per CDR3 protein. The data hold hundreds of thousands of distinct CDR3 sequences, with 15% to 20% observed a single time. General study points: Contracting CD4+ clones were located mainly in CM and EM, and CD8+ clones in EMRA.

CDR1 is MNHEY, CDR2 SMNVEV, per germline (reference sequence). V was cut by 2 bases and J by 13 bases, with 30 bases left in between. This CDR3 region has 18 residues. The origin of this receptor is an adult woman who had mild COVID-19 (a few samples of this study predate the infection). Cell type and time point are not known. This chain links TRBV27 with TRBJ2-1, with TRBD1 as a possible D gene (5 bases). The sequenced material came from PBMCs or a T cell subset sorted from them (not recorded which). The chain's CDR3 is CASSLRFVGERGDQGQFF. CDR3 sequence (DNA): TGTGCCAGCAGTTTAAGGTTTGTAGGTGAAAGAGGAGACCAGGGACAGTTCTTC.